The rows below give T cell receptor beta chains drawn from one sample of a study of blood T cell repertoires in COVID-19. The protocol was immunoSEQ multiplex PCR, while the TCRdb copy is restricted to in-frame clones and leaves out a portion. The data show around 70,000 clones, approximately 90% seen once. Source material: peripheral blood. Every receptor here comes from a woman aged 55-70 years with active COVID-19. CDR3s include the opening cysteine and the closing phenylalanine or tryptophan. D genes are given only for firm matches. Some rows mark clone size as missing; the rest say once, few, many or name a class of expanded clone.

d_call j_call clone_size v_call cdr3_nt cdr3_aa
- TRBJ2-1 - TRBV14 TGTGCCAGCAGCAGCAGGGCGGGGTTACCATACAATGAGCAGTTCTTC CASSSRAGLPYNEQFF
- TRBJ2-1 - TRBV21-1 TGTGCCAGCAGCAAATCCCCCCACCCGGGACTAGCGGGGACGAAACAGTACAATGAGCAGTTCTTC CASSKSPHPGLAGTKQYNEQFF
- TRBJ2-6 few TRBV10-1 TGCGCCAGCTCTCCGGGACTGAGGGATCGGTCTGGGGCCAACGTCCTGACTTTC CASSPGLRDRSGANVLTF
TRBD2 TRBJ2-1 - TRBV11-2 TGTGCCAGCAGCAAAACTAGCGGGAGTCATAATGAGCAGTTCTTC CASSKTSGSHNEQFF
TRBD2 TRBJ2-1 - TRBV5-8 TGTGCCAGCAGCTCGGTAGCGGGTGCCTCCTACAATGAGCAGTTCTTC CASSSVAGASYNEQFF
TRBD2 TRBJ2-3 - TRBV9 TGTGCCAGCAGCGTAAGTCTAGCGGGATTGGATACGCAGTATTTT CASSVSLAGLDTQYF
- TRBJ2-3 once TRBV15 TGTGCCACCAGCGTGGGCAGGGCCTACACAGATACGCAGTATTTT CATSVGRAYTDTQYF
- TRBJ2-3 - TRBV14 TGTGCCAGCAGCCAAGATCGCTGGCGGGGACGCACAGATACGCAGTATTTT CASSQDRWRGRTDTQYF
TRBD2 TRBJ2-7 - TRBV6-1 TGTGCCAGCAGTGATAGCGGGGCGAGCTCCTACGAGCAGTACTTC CASSDSGASSYEQYF
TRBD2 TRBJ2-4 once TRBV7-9 TGTGCCAGCAGACGAGGGACTAGCGGGAGGGCCACCGACAAAAACATTCAGTACTTC CASRRGTSGRATDKNIQYF
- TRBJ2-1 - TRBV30 TGTGCCCACGACCCCCAGGGGGGCACCTACAATGAGCAGTTCTTC CAHDPQGGTYNEQFF
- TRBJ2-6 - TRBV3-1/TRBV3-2 TGTGCCAGCAGTCCCACAGGGATCCTGAGCTCTGGGGCCAACGTCCTGACTTTC CASSPTGILSSGANVLTF
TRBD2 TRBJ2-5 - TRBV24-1 TGTGCCACCAGTGACCCAAGGATGGGGCAGGGAGGGGAGACCCAGTACTTC CATSDPRMGQGGETQYF
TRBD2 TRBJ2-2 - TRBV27 TGTGCCAGCTACGGACTAGCGGGAGGTGTGAACACCGGGGAGCTGTTTTTT CASYGLAGGVNTGELFF
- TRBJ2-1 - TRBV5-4 TGTGCCAGCAACAACATTGGTGAGGATGAGCAGTTCTTC CASNNIGEDEQFF
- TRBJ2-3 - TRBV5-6 TGTGCCAGCAGCGGGGGGTTCACTGGCACAGATACGCAGTATTTT CASSGGFTGTDTQYF
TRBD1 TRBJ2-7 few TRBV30 TGTGCCTGGAGTGTACAGGGGACCTACGAGCAGTACTTC CAWSVQGTYEQYF
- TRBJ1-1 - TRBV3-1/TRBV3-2 TGTGCCAGCAGCCAAACAGGGAACACTGAAGCTTTCTTT CASSQTGNTEAFF
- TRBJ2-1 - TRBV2 TGTGCCAGCAGTGGGATTCGGAGGGGCAATGAGCAGTTCTTC CASSGIRRGNEQFF
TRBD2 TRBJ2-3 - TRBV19 TGTGCCAGTAGCCAAGGGGGACTAGCGGGTTATACGCAGTATTTT CASSQGGLAGYTQYF
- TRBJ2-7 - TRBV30 TGTGCCTGGAGTGTACCTAGGTTGGTCTCCTACGAGCAGTACTTC CAWSVPRLVSYEQYF
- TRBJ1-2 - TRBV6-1 TGTGCCAGCAGTGAAAGGACAGCCAATTATGGCTACACCTTC CASSERTANYGYTF
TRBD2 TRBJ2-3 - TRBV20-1 TGCAGTGGACTAGCGGGACTCGCGCAGTATTTT CSGLAGLAQYF
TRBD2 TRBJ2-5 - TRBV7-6 TGTGCCAGCAGCTTAGGCTCCCTAGCGGGAGAGACCCAGTACTTC CASSLGSLAGETQYF
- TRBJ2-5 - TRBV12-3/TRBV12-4 TGTGCCAGCAGACAGACTAGTTCAGAGACCCAGTACTTC CASRQTSSETQYF
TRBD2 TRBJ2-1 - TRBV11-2 TGTGCCAGCAGCCAGCCCCTCGTGGCGGGAGGGCCATTATACAATGAGCAGTTCTTC CASSQPLVAGGPLYNEQFF
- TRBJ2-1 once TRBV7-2 TGTGCCAGCAGCCCGACAGGTAACGAGCAGTTCTTC CASSPTGNEQFF
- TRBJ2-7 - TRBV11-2 TGTGCCAGCAGCTTAGATCAGCTAGGCTCCTACGAGCAGTACTTC CASSLDQLGSYEQYF
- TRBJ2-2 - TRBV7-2 TGTGCCAGCAGCCCACGGAGGACCGGTATCGGGGAGCTGTTTTTT CASSPRRTGIGELFF
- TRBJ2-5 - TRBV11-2 TGTGCCAGCAGCTTTAGCGGATCCCAAGAGACCCAGTACTTC CASSFSGSQETQYF
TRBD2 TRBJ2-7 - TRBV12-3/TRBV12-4 TGTGCCAGCCGCGGGGGAGGAGACGAGCAGTACTTC CASRGGGDEQYF
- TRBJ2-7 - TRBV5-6 TGTGCCAGCAGCGGAATCCACCTCAGGGAGGCCCAGCAGTACTTC CASSGIHLREAQQYF
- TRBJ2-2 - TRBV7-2 TGTGCCAGCAGCTTAGAGGGGGTCGTGACAACCGCGAACACCGGGGAGCTGTTTTTT CASSLEGVVTTANTGELFF
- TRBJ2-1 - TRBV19 TGTGCCAGTAGTAACTTCTACAATGAGCAGTTCTTC CASSNFYNEQFF
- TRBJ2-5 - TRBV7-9 TGTGCCAGCAGCTTAGGGGGAGATCGGGGTGCAGAGACCCAGTACTTC CASSLGGDRGAETQYF
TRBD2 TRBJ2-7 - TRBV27 TGTGCCAGCAGTTCCCCTAGCGGGGCCCTCTACGAGCAGTACTTC CASSSPSGALYEQYF
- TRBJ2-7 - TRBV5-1 TGCGCCAGCAGCGTGGCCGGGACTTCTTCCTACGAGCAGTACTTC CASSVAGTSSYEQYF
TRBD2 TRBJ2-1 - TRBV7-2 TGTGCCAGCACCCCGACGCGGGAGGCCGTCAATGAGCAGTTCTTC CASTPTREAVNEQFF
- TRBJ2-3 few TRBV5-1 TGCGCCAGCAGCTTCTCGACTAGTGCGGATACGCAGTATTTT CASSFSTSADTQYF
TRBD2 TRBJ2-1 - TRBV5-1 TGCGCCAGCAGCCCTTACCTAGCGGGACCTTACAATGAGCAGTTCTTC CASSPYLAGPYNEQFF
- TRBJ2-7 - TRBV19 TGTGCCAGTAGCGCGACAATTTCCTACGAGCAGTACTTC CASSATISYEQYF
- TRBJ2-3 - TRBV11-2 TGTGCCAGCAGCTTAGGCGGGGGCACAGATACGCAGTATTTT CASSLGGGTDTQYF
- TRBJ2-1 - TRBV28 TGTGCCAGCAGCCAGACAAGAACCTATCGGTTCTTC CASSQTRTYRFF
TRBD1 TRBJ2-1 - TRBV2 TGTGCCAGCAGTGTGGCAGGGGGAAGTGAGCAGTTCTTC CASSVAGGSEQFF